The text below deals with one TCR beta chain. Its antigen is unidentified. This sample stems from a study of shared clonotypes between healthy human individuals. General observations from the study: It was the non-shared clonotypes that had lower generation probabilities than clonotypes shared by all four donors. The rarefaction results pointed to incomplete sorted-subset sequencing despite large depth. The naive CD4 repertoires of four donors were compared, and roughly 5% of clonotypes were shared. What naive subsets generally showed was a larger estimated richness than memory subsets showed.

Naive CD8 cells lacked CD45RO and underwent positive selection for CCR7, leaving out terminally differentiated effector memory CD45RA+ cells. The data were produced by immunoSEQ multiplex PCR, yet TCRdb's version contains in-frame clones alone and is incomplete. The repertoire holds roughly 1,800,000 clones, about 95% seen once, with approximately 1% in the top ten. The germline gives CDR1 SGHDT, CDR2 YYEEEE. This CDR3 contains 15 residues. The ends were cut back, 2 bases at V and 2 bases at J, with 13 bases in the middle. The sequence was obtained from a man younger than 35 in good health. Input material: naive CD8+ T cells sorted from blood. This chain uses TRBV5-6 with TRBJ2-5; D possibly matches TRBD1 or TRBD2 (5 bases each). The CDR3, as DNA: TGTGCCAGCAGCTTAAGGGGCAGCGGTCAAGAGACCCAGTACTTC. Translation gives CASSLRGSGQETQYF.